What follows describes a single TCR beta chain. Its target is not known. Researchers ran the PCR with 60 Vbeta and 13 Jbeta primers. The method was immunoSEQ multiplex PCR; TCRdb's version includes in-frame clones alone and lacks a portion of them. The table has 100,000 to 130,000 clones, 74% seen once; the top ten hold around 13%. This record comes from a study of cytomegalovirus exposure and HLA in healthy donors. Overall study results and limits: In a later analysis, CMV-associated beta chains were mostly HLA-associated, it appeared.

Per germline, CDR1 SGHVS and CDR2 FQNEAQ. This CDR3 is 16 amino acids long. With 5 bases removed from V and 0 bases from J, the gap between germline ends came to 11 bases. These donors counted as nominally healthy when sampled, but unrecorded immune exposures were likely. The receptor was derived from a woman in her thirties or forties in good health and CMV-seropositive. The V and J genes are TRBV7-8 and TRBJ1-6, with D hard to call. Sequenced sample: PBMCs. Here the CDR3 DNA reads TGTGCCAGCAGCAAATTCGGGTCCTCCTATAATTCACCCCTCCACTTT. This codes for CASSKFGSSYNSPLHF.